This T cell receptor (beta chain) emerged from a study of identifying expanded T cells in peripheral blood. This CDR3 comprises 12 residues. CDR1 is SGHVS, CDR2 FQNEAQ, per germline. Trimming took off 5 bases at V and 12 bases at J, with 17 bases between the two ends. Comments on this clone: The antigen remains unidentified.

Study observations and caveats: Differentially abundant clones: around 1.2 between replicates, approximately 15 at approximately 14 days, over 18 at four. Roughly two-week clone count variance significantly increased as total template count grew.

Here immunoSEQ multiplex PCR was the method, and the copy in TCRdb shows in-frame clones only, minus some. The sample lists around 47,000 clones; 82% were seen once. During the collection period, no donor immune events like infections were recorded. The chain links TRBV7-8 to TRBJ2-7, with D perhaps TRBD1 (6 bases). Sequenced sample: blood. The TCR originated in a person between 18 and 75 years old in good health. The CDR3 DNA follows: TGTGCCAGCAGCAAACCGGGACAAATATTGTACTTC. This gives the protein CASSKPGQILYF.